One and the same sample provided the 17 T cell receptor beta chains below, sequenced in a study of tumor and adjacent non-tumor tissue in lung cancer. RNA was extracted from bulk tissue without any cell sorting. More than 3 cm separated this lung sample from the edge of the tumor. TCRbeta libraries were built with three rounds of nested PCR, modified from ARM-PCR. Via MiXCR, TCRdb re-called the multiplex PCR reads, giving one row per CDR3 protein. The table includes under 45,000 distinct CDR3 sequences, approximately 57% detected once. The sample taken for sequencing was distant non-tumor lung tissue. The receptors here all came from a man over 45 with non-small cell lung cancer.

The table lists this clonotype with a count of one. The junction departs from the called germline gene at one end, perhaps through a read error. This chain uses TRBV11-2 with TRBJ2-5; the D call may be TRBD1 or TRBD2 (6 bases each). The CDR3 runs 14 residues. The germline gives CDR1 SGHAT, CDR2 FQNNGV. Here the CDR3 DNA reads TGTGGCAACGGGGGCGGGGCCGTGGGAGAGACCCATTACTTC. It encodes CGNGGGAVGETHYF. Based on the CDR3 plus reference TRBV11-2 and TRBJ2-5, the full variable domain is EAGVAQSPRYKIIEKRQSVAFWCNPISGHATLYWYQQILGQGPKLLIQFQNNGVVDDSQLPKDRFSAERLKGVDSTLKIQPAKLEDSAVYLCGNGGGAVGETHYFGPGTRLLVL.

On this clonotype: The junction departs from the called germline gene at one end, perhaps through a read error. V gene TRBV11-3 combines with J gene TRBJ2-1; TRBD2 agrees at 12 bases. This CDR3 spans 15 amino acids. Germline V gene lookup returns CDR1 SGHNT and CDR2 YENEEA. The CDR3 DNA follows: TGTGCCAACAGCACCGGACTAGCGGGGTACAATGAGCTGTTCTTC. Its protein product is CANSTGLAGYNELFF.

In the case of this clonotype: This likely comes from a read error, as the CDR3 has no conserved phenylalanine or tryptophan at its end. The limits of the CDR3 on the DNA are not certain, so only TCRdb's listed CDR3 is given. The genes are TRBV20-1 and TRBJ1-6; TRBD1, the D gene given by the table, was not confirmed from the DNA. Germline CDR1 and CDR2: DFQATT and SNEGSKA (reference sequence). With termini counted, the CDR3 has 16 amino acids. The CDR3 here is CSPRVGQGERNSPLHV.

Turning to this clonotype: The junction shows a germline mismatch at one end, possibly a read error. The gene calls are TRBV5-1 and TRBJ2-7; TRBD1 matches at 7 bases. The CDR3 is made up of 15 amino acids. Germline CDR1 and CDR2: SGHRS and YFSETQ. The CDR3 DNA sequence: TGTGCCAGCAGCTTTGAAGAGGGGGCGTGGAGCGAGCAGTACTTC. Protein: CASSFEEGAWSEQYF.

About this clonotype itself: One junction end does not reproduce the germline sequence, and a read error may be involved. The rearrangement links TRBV5-1 to TRBJ2-2; perhaps TRBD1 as D (6 bases). The CDR3 contains 15 residues. Germline CDR1 is SGHRS and CDR2 is YFSETQ. CDR3 DNA sequence: TGCGCCAGCAGCACTGGACAGAGGAGCACTGGGGAGCCGTTTTTT. As protein: CASSTGQRSTGEPFF.

This clonotype was found a few times. The junction shows a germline mismatch at one end, possibly a read error. Here the CDR3 DNA reads TGTGTCAGCAGTCAAGACCCCCGGACTAGCGGGAGTGGCGAGCAGTACTTC. It encodes CVSSQDPRTSGSGEQYF. This chain joins TRBV4-2 and TRBJ2-7, with 13 bases matching TRBD2. The CDR3 loop spans 17 amino acids. Germline V gene data show CDR1 as LGHNA and CDR2 as YNFKEQ.

For this clonotype: Sequence at one end of the junction differs from germline and may be a read error. The CDR3 sequence: CASRPPSGGQGHVQFF. For the CDR3, the DNA is TGTGCAAGCAGACCCCCCTCGGGGGGACAGGGCCATGTGCAGTTCTTC. The chain employs TRBV11-2 and TRBJ2-1, with TRBD1 identical over 9 bases. The length of the CDR3 is 16 residues. The germline V gene encodes CDR1 SGHAT and CDR2 FQNNGV.

This clonotype turned up a few times. The chain links TRBV28 to TRBJ2-1; 15 nucleotides line up with TRBD2. Germline-derived CDR1 and CDR2 are MDHEN and SYDVKM. The CDR3 is made up of 16 amino acids. The junction had 10 bases not matched to a gene; V was cut back by 6 bases and J by 10 bases. CDR3 protein: CASSTTGTSGRREQFF. The CDR3 bases are TGTGCCAGCAGCACCACCGGGACTAGCGGGAGGAGGGAGCAGTTCTTC.

This clonotype was detected many times. The chain joins TRBV5-1 to TRBJ2-1; the D is unclear. Germline CDR1 SGHRS, CDR2 YFSETQ. The V end was cut by 2 bases, the J end by 5 bases, with 8 bases between. The CDR3 totals 13 residues. CDR3 nucleotides: TGCGCCAGCAGCTTAAACACAAACAATGAGCAGTTCTTC. Its protein is CASSLNTNNEQFF.

V gene TRBV4-2 combines with J gene TRBJ2-7; D is possibly TRBD2 (6 bases). CDR1 is LGHNA, CDR2 YNFKEQ, per germline. The CDR3 is made up of 16 amino acids. V gave up 10 bases and J gave up 2 bases, with 24 bases separating them. The CDR3 DNA reads TGTGCCAACAACCAAATGACTAGTGGGGGGACCTACGAGCAGTACTTC. Translation gives CANNQMTSGGTYEQYF.

To note about this clonotype: This may be a read error: a much more frequent sequence differs by one nucleotide. Here the CDR3 omits its conserved ending phenylalanine or tryptophan, so a read error is the likely source. The chain combines TRBV12-5 with TRBJ1-2, with D unresolved. V was trimmed by 2 bases and J by 5 bases, leaving 9 bases between them. CDR1 and CDR2 (germline): LGHNT, FRNRAP. This CDR3 has 13 residues. The CDR3 here is CASGLQTDYGYTL. For the CDR3, the DNA is TGTGCTAGTGGTTTGCAGACTGATTATGGCTACACCCTC.

Within the sample, this clonotype is medium-sized. The chain joins TRBV4-2 to TRBJ1-4; D is perhaps TRBD1 (6 bases). This CDR3 is built from 15 residues. The germline V gene encodes CDR1 LGHNA and CDR2 YNFKEQ. V was trimmed by 3 bases and J by 6 bases, leaving 14 bases between them. CDR3 loop: CASSQEDSGDEKLFF. CDR3 nucleotides: TGTGCCAGCAGCCAGGAGGACAGCGGGGATGAAAAACTGTTTTTT.

Remarks on this clonotype: This may come from a read error, since a much larger clone is one base off. The genes are TRBV13 and TRBJ2-5, with D possibly being TRBD1 (6 bases). The CDR3 extends over 15 amino acids. Deletions cut 5 bases from V and 3 bases from J, with 16 bases between. Germline-derived CDR1 and CDR2 are PRHDT and FYEKMQ (reference sequence). In DNA, the CDR3 is TGTGCCAGCAGCCACAACAGGGTCAGTGAAGAGACCCAGTACTTC. It encodes CASSHNRVSEETQYF.

This clonotype has only one observation. V and J are TRBV20-1 and TRBJ2-3, with D hard to call. This CDR3 spans 14 amino acids. CDR1 is DFQATT, CDR2 SNEGSKA, per germline (reference sequence). The V gene lost 1 base and the J gene lost 6 bases, with 14 bases spanning the gap. Here the CDR3 reads CSARGVAVLDTQYF. The CDR3 region has the DNA TGCAGTGCTAGAGGTGTGGCGGTTTTGGATACGCAGTATTTT.

Turning to this clonotype: A read error may explain this, as a much larger clone is one base away. The chain recombines TRBV6-6 with TRBJ2-3, with 11 bases that match TRBD2. Germline lookup yields CDR1 MNHNY and CDR2 SVGAGI (reference sequence). This CDR3 has 15 amino acids. CDR3 region: CGSIQRLAGTDTQYF. CDR3 bases: TGTGGCAGCATCCAAAGACTAGCGGGAACAGATACGCAGTATTTT.

Regarding this clonotype: Just one base apart from a much larger clone, this may be a read error. The chain carries TRBV28 and TRBJ1-6; TRBD1 is a possible D gene (5 bases). The germline V gene encodes CDR1 MDHEN and CDR2 SYDVKM. V gave up 7 bases and J gave up 9 bases, with 22 bases separating them. The CDR3 has 16 residues. The CDR3 coding sequence is TGTGCCAGCATCTCTCCAGGGTCCGATCCTCGTTCACCCCTCCACTTT. Its protein product is CASISPGSDPRSPLHF.

The chain recombines TRBV5-1 with TRBJ2-7, with 7 bases matching TRBD2. There are 14 residues in the CDR3. Germline V gene sequence: CDR1 SGHRS, CDR2 YFSETQ. With 4 bases clipped from V and 6 bases from J, the junction kept 10 bases outside the gene matches. The CDR3 DNA is TGCGCCAGCAGCCCGGTCGTGGGGGGGACCGAGCAGTACTTC. Protein: CASSPVVGGTEQYF.